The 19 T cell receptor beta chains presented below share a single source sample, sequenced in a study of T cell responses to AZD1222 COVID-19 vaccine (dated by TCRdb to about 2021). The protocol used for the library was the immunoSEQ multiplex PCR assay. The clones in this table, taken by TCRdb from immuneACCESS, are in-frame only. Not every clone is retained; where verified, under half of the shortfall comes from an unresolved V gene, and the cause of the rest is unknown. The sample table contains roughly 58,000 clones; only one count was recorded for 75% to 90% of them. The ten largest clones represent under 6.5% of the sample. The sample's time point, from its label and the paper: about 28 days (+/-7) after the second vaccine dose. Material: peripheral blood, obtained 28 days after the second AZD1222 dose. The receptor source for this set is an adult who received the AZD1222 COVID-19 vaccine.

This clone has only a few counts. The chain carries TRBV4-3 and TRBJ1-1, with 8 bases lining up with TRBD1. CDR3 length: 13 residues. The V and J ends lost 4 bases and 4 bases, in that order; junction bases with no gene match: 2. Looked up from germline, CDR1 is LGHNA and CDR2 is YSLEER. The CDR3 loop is CASSLTGGTEAFF. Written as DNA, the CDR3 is TGCGCCAGCAGCCTTACAGGGGGCACTGAAGCTTTCTTT.

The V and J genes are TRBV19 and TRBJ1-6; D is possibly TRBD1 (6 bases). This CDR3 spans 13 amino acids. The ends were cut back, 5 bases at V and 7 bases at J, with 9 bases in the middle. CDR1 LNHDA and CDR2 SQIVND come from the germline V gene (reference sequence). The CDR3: CASSPGQNSPLHF. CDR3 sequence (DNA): TGTGCCAGTAGTCCAGGACAGAATTCACCCCTCCACTTT. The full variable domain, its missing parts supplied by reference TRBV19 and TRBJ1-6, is DGGITQSPKYLFRKEGQNVTLSCEQNLNHDAMYWYRQDPGQGLRLIYYSQIVNDFQKGDIAEGYSVSREKKESFPLTVTSAQKNPTAFYLCASSPGQNSPLHFGNGTRLTVT.

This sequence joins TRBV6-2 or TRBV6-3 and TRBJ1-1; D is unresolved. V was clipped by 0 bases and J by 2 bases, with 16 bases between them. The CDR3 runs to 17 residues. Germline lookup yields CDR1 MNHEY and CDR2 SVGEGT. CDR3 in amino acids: CASSYSVLDGYNTEAFF. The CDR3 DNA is TGTGCCAGCAGTTACTCGGTCCTGGACGGATACAACACTGAAGCTTTCTTT.

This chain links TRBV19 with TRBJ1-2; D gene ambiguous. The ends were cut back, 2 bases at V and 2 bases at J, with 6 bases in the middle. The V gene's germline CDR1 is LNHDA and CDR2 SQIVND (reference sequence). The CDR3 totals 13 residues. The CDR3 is CASSITSNYGYTF. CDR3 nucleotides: TGTGCCAGTAGTATAACCTCCAACTATGGCTACACCTTC. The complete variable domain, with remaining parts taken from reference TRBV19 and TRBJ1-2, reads DGGITQSPKYLFRKEGQNVTLSCEQNLNHDAMYWYRQDPGQGLRLIYYSQIVNDFQKGDIAEGYSVSREKKESFPLTVTSAQKNPTAFYLCASSITSNYGYTFGSGTRLTVV.

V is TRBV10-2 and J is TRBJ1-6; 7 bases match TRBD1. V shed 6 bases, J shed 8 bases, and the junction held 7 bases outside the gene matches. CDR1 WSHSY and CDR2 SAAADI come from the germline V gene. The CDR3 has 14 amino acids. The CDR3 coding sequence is TGCGCCAGCAGGGCTACAGGGGACGATTCACCCCTCCACTTT. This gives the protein CASRATGDDSPLHF.

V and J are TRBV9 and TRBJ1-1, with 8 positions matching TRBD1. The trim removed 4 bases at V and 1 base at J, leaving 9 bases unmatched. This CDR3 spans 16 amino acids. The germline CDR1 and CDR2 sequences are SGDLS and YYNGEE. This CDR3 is CASSPAGTGANTEAFF. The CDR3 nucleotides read TGTGCCAGCAGCCCAGCAGGGACAGGAGCGAACACTGAAGCTTTCTTT. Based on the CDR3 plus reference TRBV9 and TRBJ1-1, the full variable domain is DSGVTQTPKHLITATGQRVTLRCSPRSGDLSVYWYQQSLDQGLQFLIQYYNGEERAKGNILERFSAQQFPDLHSELNLSSLELGDSALYFCASSPAGTGANTEAFFGQGTRLTVV.

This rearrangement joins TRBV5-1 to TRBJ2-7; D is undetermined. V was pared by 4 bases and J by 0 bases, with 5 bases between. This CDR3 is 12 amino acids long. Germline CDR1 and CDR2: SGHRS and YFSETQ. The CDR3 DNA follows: TGCGCCAGCAGCAAGCTCTCCTACGAGCAGTACTTC. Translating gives CASSKLSYEQYF.

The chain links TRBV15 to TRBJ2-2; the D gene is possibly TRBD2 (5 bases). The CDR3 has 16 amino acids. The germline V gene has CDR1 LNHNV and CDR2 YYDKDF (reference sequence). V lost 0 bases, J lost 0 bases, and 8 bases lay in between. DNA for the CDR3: TGTGCCACCAGCAGAGACCAGCGGACGAACACCGGGGAGCTGTTTTTT. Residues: CATSRDQRTNTGELFF.

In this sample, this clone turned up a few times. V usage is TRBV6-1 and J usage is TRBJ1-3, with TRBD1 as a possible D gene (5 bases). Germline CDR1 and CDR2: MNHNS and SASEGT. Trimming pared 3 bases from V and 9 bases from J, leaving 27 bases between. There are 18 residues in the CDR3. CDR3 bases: TGTGCCAGCAGTGAGGGGGAAGAAGTCCAGGTCCCCTTCCGCACCATATATTTT. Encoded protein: CASSEGEEVQVPFRTIYF.

The CDR3 sequence is CASSDYYEQYF. The CDR3 DNA sequence: TGTGCCAGCAGTGACTACTACGAGCAGTACTTC. V gene TRBV6-4 combines with J gene TRBJ2-7; D uncertain. The CDR3 is 11 amino acids. From germline, CDR1 is MRHNA and CDR2 SNTAGT. Trimming cost V 1 base and J 3 bases, with 1 base left between them.

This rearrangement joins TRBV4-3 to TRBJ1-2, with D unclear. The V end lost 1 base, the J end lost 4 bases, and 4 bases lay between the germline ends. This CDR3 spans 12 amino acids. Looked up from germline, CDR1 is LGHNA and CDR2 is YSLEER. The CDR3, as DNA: TGCGCCAGCAGCCAAGTACCCTATGGCTACACCTTC. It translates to CASSQVPYGYTF.

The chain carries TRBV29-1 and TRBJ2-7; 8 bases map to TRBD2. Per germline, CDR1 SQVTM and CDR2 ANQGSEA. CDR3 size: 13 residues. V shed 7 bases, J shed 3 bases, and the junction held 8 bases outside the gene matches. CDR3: CSATGLAGYEQYF. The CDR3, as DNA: TGCAGCGCTACTGGGCTAGCGGGCTACGAGCAGTACTTC.

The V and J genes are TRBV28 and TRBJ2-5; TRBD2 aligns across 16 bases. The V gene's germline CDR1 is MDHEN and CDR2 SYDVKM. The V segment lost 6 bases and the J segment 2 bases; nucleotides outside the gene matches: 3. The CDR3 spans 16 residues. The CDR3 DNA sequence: TGTGCCAGCAGCCTGGGACTAGCGGGAGGGCAAGAGACCCAGTACTTC. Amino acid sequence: CASSLGLAGGQETQYF. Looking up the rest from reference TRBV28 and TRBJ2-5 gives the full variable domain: DVKVTQSSRYLVKRTGEKVFLECVQDMDHENMFWYRQDPGLGLRLIYFSYDVKMKEKGDIPEGYSVSREKKERFSLILESASTNQTSMYLCASSLGLAGGQETQYFGPGTRLLVL.

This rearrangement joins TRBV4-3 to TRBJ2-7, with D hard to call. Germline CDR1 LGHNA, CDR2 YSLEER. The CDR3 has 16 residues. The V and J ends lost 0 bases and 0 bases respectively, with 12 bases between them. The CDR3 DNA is TGCGCCAGCAGCCAAGATGCGGACGGATACTCCTACGAGCAGTACTTC. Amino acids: CASSQDADGYSYEQYF.

The CDR3 coding sequence is TGCGCCAGCAGCCAAGAGGAGGGTTCGAGAAATCAGCCCCAGCATTTT. Translated: CASSQEEGSRNQPQHF. This rearrangement joins TRBV4-3 to TRBJ1-5, with D uncertain. Germline loops: CDR1 LGHNA, CDR2 YSLEER. The CDR3 is 16 residues long. V lost 0 bases, J lost 4 bases, and 13 bases lay in between.

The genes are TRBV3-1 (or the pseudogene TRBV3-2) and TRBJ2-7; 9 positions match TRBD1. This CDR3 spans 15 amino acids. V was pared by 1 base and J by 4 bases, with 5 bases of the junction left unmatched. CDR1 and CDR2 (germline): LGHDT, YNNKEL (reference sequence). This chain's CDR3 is CASSQATGGFYEQYF. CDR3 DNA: TGTGCCAGCAGCCAAGCTACAGGGGGCTTTTACGAGCAGTACTTC.

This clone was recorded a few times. The CDR3 loop is CASSLQTRGSRYEQYF. The CDR3 DNA reads as TGTGCCAGCAGCCTTCAAACAAGGGGGAGCCGCTACGAGCAGTACTTC. This sequence joins TRBV11-2 and TRBJ2-7, with a tentative D call TRBD1 (6 bases). The germline V gene encodes CDR1 SGHAT and CDR2 FQNNGV. This CDR3 comprises 16 residues. V lost 5 bases and J lost 3, with 20 bases in between. The full variable domain, rest sourced from reference TRBV11-2 and TRBJ2-7, is EAGVAQSPRYKIIEKRQSVAFWCNPISGHATLYWYQQILGQGPKLLIQFQNNGVVDDSQLPKDRFSAERLKGVDSTLKIQPAKLEDSAVYLCASSLQTRGSRYEQYFGPGTRLTVT.

The CDR3 loop reads CASHITATTNEKLFF. The CDR3 nucleotides read TGCGCCAGCCACATCACGGCCACAACTAATGAAAAACTGTTTTTT. This chain connects TRBV4-1 to TRBJ1-4; no firm D call. The CDR3 spans 15 residues. The V gene's germline CDR1 is MGHRA and CDR2 YSYEKL. The V and J ends lost 8 bases and 0 bases respectively, with 13 bases between them.

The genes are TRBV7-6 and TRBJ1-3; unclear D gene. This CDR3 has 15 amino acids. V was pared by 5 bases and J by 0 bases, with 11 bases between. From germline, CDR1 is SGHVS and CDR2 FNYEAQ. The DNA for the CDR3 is TGTGCCAGCAGCCAAGGTTTTCACTCTGGAAACACCATATATTTT. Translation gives CASSQGFHSGNTIYF.